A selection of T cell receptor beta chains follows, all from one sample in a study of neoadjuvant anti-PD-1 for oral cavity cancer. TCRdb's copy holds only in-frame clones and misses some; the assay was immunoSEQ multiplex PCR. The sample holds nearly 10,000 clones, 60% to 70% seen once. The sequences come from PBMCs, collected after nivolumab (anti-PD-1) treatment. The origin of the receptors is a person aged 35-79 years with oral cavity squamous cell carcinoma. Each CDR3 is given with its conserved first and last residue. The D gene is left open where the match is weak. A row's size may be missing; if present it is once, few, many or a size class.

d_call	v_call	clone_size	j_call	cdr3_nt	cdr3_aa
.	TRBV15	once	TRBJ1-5	TGTGCCACCAGCAGAGATGAAAACAGTTATCAGCCCCAGCATTTT	CATSRDENSYQPQHF
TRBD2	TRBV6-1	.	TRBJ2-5	TGTGCCAGCAGTGAAGGAAACGGGAGGGGAGAGACCCAGTACTTC	CASSEGNGRGETQYF
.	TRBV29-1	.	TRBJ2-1	TGCAGCGTTGATGTTAGCTACAATGAGCAGTTCTTC	CSVDVSYNEQFF
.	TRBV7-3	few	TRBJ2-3	TGTGCCAGCAGCCAAGTACGACCGAGCCGCGAAGCAGATACGCAGTATTTT	CASSQVRPSREADTQYF
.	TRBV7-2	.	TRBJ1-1	TGTGCCAGCAGCCGACAGTTGAACACTGAAGCTTTCTTT	CASSRQLNTEAFF
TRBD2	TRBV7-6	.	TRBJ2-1	TGTGCCAGCAGCTTTACTAGCGGGGGGGATGAGCAGTTCTTC	CASSFTSGGDEQFF
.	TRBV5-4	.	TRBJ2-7	TGTGCCAGCAGTCTCGGGGCTAGCAGATCGTACGAGCAGTACTTC	CASSLGASRSYEQYF
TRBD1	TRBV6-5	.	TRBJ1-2	TGTGCCAGCAGTGCACAGGGGGCGCATGGCTACACCTTC	CASSAQGAHGYTF
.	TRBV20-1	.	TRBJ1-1	TGCAGTGCTAGGACCGGGACTGAGGCTTTCTTT	CSARTGTEAFF
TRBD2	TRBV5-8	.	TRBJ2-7	TGTGCCAGCAGCTTGCCAGCGGGAAAGGCCTACGAGCAGTACTTC	CASSLPAGKAYEQYF
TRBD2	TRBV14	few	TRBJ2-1	TGTGCCAGCAGCCTAGCGGGAGAGGTTAGTAATGAGCAGTTCTTC	CASSLAGEVSNEQFF
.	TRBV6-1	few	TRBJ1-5	TGTGCCAGCAGTGAGGCAGCTTATAGCAATCAGCCCCAGCATTTT	CASSEAAYSNQPQHF
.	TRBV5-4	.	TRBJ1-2	TGTGCCAGCAGCCAGAGGGCTGTTTATGGCTACACCTTC	CASSQRAVYGYTF
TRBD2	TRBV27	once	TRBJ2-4	TGTGCCAGCAGTTTATCGGTCGGGACTAGCGCGAAAAACATTCAGTACTTC	CASSLSVGTSAKNIQYF
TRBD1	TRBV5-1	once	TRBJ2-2	TGCGCCAGCAGCTTGAGGACAGGGGGATCCGGGGAGCTGTTTTTT	CASSLRTGGSGELFF
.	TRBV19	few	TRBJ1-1	TGTGCCAGTAGTATCCGGGGGAACACTGAAGCTTTCTTT	CASSIRGNTEAFF
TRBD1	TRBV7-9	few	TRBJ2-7	TGTGCCAGCAGCTTTGACAGGGTCTCCTACGAGCAGTACTTC	CASSFDRVSYEQYF
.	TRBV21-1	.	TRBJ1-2	TGTGCCAGCAGCCCTCCCGGTGCTTATGGCTACACCTTC	CASSPPGAYGYTF
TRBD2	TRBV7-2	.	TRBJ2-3	TGTGCCAGCAGCTTCTCCGGTCTAGCGGAGCCACGGGGAGATACGCAGTATTTT	CASSFSGLAEPRGDTQYF
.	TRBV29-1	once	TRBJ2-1	TGCAGCGTTACCTCTCCCGGTGAGCAGTTCTTC	CSVTSPGEQFF
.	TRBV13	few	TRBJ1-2	TGTGCCAGCAGCTCCCAGACCGGATTCTATGGCTACACCTTC	CASSSQTGFYGYTF
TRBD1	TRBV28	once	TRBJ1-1	TGTGCCAGCAGTTTCGGGACAGCCCTGAACACTGAAGCTTTCTTT	CASSFGTALNTEAFF
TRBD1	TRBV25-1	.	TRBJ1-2	TGTGCCAGCAGTGAGAGTGGCCGATCACACACAGGGGGAGATGGCTACACCTTC	CASSESGRSHTGGDGYTF
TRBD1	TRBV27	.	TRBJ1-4	TGTGCCAGCAGGTCGACAGGGTTGGGCGAAAAACTGTTTTTT	CASRSTGLGEKLFF
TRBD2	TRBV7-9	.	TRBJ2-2	TGTGCCAGCAGCTCCTCCGCTAGCGGGTATCCCGGGGAGCTGTTTTTT	CASSSSASGYPGELFF
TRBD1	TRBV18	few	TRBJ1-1	TGTGCCAGCTCATACACAGGGGACACTGAAGCTTTCTTT	CASSYTGDTEAFF
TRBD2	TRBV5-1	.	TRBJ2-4	TGCGCCAGTAGCCTGGAGATAGCGGGAGGGAAAAACATTCAGTACTTC	CASSLEIAGGKNIQYF
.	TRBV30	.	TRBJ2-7	TGTGCCTGGAGTCCCCGGGGTACTAGTGGCTACGAGCAGTACTTC	CAWSPRGTSGYEQYF
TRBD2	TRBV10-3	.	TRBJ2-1	TGTGCCATCAGTGCCCCGGGACTAGCGGACAATGAGCAGTTCTTC	CAISAPGLADNEQFF
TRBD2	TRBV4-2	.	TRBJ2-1	TGTGCCAGCAGCCCCCGACTAGCGGGGGGCATCCACAATGAGCAGTTCTTC	CASSPRLAGGIHNEQFF
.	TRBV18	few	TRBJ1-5	TGTGCCAGCTCACCATTTGGCGGACATCAGCCCCAGCATTTT	CASSPFGGHQPQHF
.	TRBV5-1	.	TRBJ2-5	TGCGCCAGCCGACTTACCCAAGAGACCCAGTACTTC	CASRLTQETQYF
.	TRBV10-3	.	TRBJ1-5	TGTGCCATCAGTGAGCAGCCAGACAATCAGCCCCAGCATTTT	CAISEQPDNQPQHF
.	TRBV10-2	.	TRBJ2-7	TGCGCCAGCAGCCTCTGGGGGGAGGTCACCTACGAGCAGTACTTC	CASSLWGEVTYEQYF
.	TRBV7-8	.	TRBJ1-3	TGTGCCAGCAGAGACCGATCAGGGTCTGGAAACACCATATATTTT	CASRDRSGSGNTIYF
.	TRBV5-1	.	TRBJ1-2	TGCGCCAGCAGCCTCTCGCGGGGAAGCCTTGATGGCTACACCTTC	CASSLSRGSLDGYTF
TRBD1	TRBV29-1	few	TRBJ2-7	TGCAGCGGGGGACAGGCCTACGAGCAGTACTTC	CSGGQAYEQYF
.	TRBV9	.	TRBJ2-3	TGTGCCAGCAGCCCCTCGATTGCAGAGACGCAGTATTTT	CASSPSIAETQYF
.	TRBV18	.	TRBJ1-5	TGTGCCAGCTCACTAACCGACAAGAGCAATCAGCCCCAGCATTTT	CASSLTDKSNQPQHF
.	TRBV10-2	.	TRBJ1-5	TGCGCCAGCAGTGAGTCCAATCAGCCCCAGCATTTT	CASSESNQPQHF
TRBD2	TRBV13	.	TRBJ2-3	TGTGCCAGCAGCATAACGCGGGGGGCAGGCGATACGCAGTATTTT	CASSITRGAGDTQYF
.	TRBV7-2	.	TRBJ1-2	TGTGCCAGCAGCTTAAGATTATCGAGAGACTATGGCTACACCTTC	CASSLRLSRDYGYTF
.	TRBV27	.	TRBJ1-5	TGTGCCAGCAGTTTATTAGGGGGGGCACAGCCCCAGCATTTT	CASSLLGGAQPQHF
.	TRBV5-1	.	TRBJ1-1	TGCGCCAGCAGCTTGGGGGGGATGAACACTGAAGCTTTCTTT	CASSLGGMNTEAFF
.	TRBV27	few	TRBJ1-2	TGTGCCAGCAGTTTTGAGGGGAACTATGGCTACACCTTC	CASSFEGNYGYTF
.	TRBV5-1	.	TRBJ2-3	TGCGCCAGCAGCTTAGGAGACAGAGACACAGATACGCAGTATTTT	CASSLGDRDTDTQYF